The clone carrying this T cell receptor beta chain was detected only a few times. The authors' processing: Amplification of reference gene primers was used by the study to estimate nucleated cell counts. Sequenced by immunoSEQ multiplex PCR; TCRdb stores in-frame clones only, minus some. V and J calls and clone size follow that table, whereas D and trimming were derived from the DNA. In the table there are about 230,000 clones, around 84% of which are singletons. This sample is part of a study of blood T cell repertoires in COVID-19. CDR1 and CDR2 from the germline V gene are LGHDT and YNNKEL (reference sequence). This CDR3 has 15 amino acids. Losses at the gene ends were 4 bases for V and 1 base for J; bases not matched to a gene: 3.

The V and J genes are TRBV3-1 (or the pseudogene TRBV3-2) and TRBJ2-7, with 11 nucleotides matching TRBD2. Source material: peripheral blood. This TCR was sampled from a man between 50 and 59 years old with COVID-19, enrolled during active disease. Here the CDR3 DNA reads TGTGCCAGCAGCCCGGGGACTAGCGGATCCTACGAGCAGTACTTC. This translates into CASSPGTSGSYEQYF.